The 4 T cell receptor beta chains below were found in one sample sequenced in a study of blood T cell repertoires in COVID-19. Sequenced by immunoSEQ multiplex PCR; TCRdb stores in-frame clones only, minus some. Among approximately 190,000 clones listed, about 80% were seen once. Sequencing was carried out using peripheral blood. These receptor sequences come from a man aged 55 to 70 with acute or convalescent COVID-19.

The chain carries TRBV25-1 and TRBJ1-2; D remains unclear. Germline CDR1 is MGHDK and CDR2 is SYGVNS. Trimming stripped 1 base from V and 4 bases from J, with 13 bases between. This CDR3 has 15 amino acids. CDR3 amino acids: CASSELAGNSYGYTF. Here the CDR3 DNA reads TGTGCCAGCAGTGAATTAGCCGGGAATTCCTATGGCTACACCTTC.

The rearrangement joins TRBV6-6 to TRBJ2-5; 7 nucleotides agree with TRBD2. Trimming removed 0 bases from V and 5 bases from J; junction bases left unmatched: 3. The CDR3 totals 14 residues. The V gene's germline CDR1 is MNHNY and CDR2 SVGAGI (reference sequence). CDR3 DNA: TGTGCCAGCAGTTACTCGAAACTAGCGGAGACCCAGTACTTC. It encodes CASSYSKLAETQYF.

This sequence joins TRBV21-1 and TRBJ2-1; the table's D call of TRBD2 was not tested on the DNA. TRBV21-1 is marked as a pseudogene. This CDR3 region has 16 residues. This chain's CDR3 is CASSGPTSGRKNEQFF. The CDR3 DNA is TGTGCCAGCAGCGGCCCGACTAGCGGGAGAAAGAATGAGCAGTTCTTC.

This chain uses TRBV11-3 with TRBJ2-1; TRBD1 agrees at 7 bases. The CDR3 sequence is 12 residues long. Germline CDR1 reads SGHNT; CDR2 reads YENEEA. Trimming removed 8 bases from V and 6 bases from J; junction bases left unmatched: 4. CDR3 in amino acids: CASRDSGNEQFF. In DNA form, the CDR3 reads TGTGCCAGCCGGGACAGCGGCAATGAGCAGTTCTTC. Together with reference TRBV11-3 and TRBJ2-1, the CDR3 gives the full variable domain: EAGVVQSPRYKIIEKKQPVAFWCNPISGHNTLYWYLQNLGQGPELLIRYENEEAVDDSQLPKDRFSAERLKGVDSTLKIQPAELGDSAVYLCASRDSGNEQFFGPGTRLTVL.